Following are 12 T cell receptor beta chains from one sample sequenced in a study of CD8 T cells in ankylosing spondylitis. Points from the study as a whole: A TCR beta motif of fewer than ten highly homologous variants appeared characteristic of ankylosing spondylitis blood.

The antigens for these receptors are not known. TCRdb re-called the 5' RACE reads through MiXCR, storing one row per CDR3 protein. The sample yields some 100,000 distinct CDR3 sequences, roughly 10% seen once. Sequences were obtained from blood, either unsorted or a sorted T cell fraction (not recorded which). These receptors all stem from a male donor with ankylosing spondylitis.

The chain couples TRBV5-1 to TRBJ1-6, with D possibly matching TRBD1 (5 bases). This CDR3 comprises 15 residues. The ends were cut back, 0 bases at V and 8 bases at J, with 12 bases in the middle. Looked up from germline, CDR1 is SGHRS and CDR2 is YFSETQ. Written as DNA, the CDR3 is TGCGCCAGCAGCTTGGGGGGGAGTGATGATTCACCCCTCCACTTT. Translation: CASSLGGSDDSPLHF.

This clonotype was recorded at least ten times. The V and J genes are TRBV5-1 and TRBJ2-7, with 7 bases aligning to TRBD1. The CDR3 is made up of 12 amino acids. The V and J ends lost 3 bases and 4 bases, in that order; junction bases with no gene match: 1. Germline lookup yields CDR1 SGHRS and CDR2 YFSETQ. The CDR3 DNA sequence: TGCGCCAGCAGCTCGACAGGGTACGAGCAGTACTTC. This gives the protein CASSSTGYEQYF.

The rearrangement links TRBV10-3 to TRBJ2-7, with D perhaps TRBD1 (6 bases). Deletions cut 6 bases from V and 6 bases from J, with 12 bases between. Germline V gene sequence: CDR1 ENHRY, CDR2 SYGVKD. The CDR3 runs 12 residues. The CDR3 protein is CAISPTGPEQYF. CDR3 sequence (DNA): TGTGCCATCAGCCCCACAGGGCCCGAGCAGTACTTC.

This clonotype was picked up a small number of times. CDR3 in amino acids: CASSEAGLAGGPGEQYV. The CDR3, as DNA: TGTGCCAGCAGTGAAGCGGGACTAGCGGGAGGGCCGGGAGAGCAGTACGTC. This chain joins TRBV2 and TRBJ2-7; 16 positions match TRBD2. The V gene's germline CDR1 is SNHLY and CDR2 FYNNEI. The CDR3 is made up of 17 amino acids. V shed 0 bases, J shed 7 bases, and the junction held 6 bases outside the gene matches.

In its sample, this clonotype was seen many times. This chain joins TRBV12-3 or TRBV12-4 and TRBJ1-4, with TRBD1 identical over 9 bases. V lost 6 bases and J lost 5; bases outside the gene matches: 10. This CDR3 is 16 amino acids long. The CDR3 region is CASSWDREGENEKLFF. The CDR3 DNA follows: TGTGCCAGCAGCTGGGACAGGGAAGGGGAAAATGAAAAACTGTTTTTT.

The chain couples TRBV5-6 to TRBJ2-1, with D tentatively TRBD1 or TRBD2 (5 bases each). The V end lost 6 bases, the J end lost 3 bases, and 19 bases lay between the germline ends. The CDR3 contains 16 residues. Germline V gives CDR1 SGHDT, CDR2 YYEEEE. The CDR3 coding sequence is TGTGCCAGCACCCCGACGTCCGGGGCCCTCTACAATGAGCAGTTCTTC. Translated: CASTPTSGALYNEQFF.

This chain joins TRBV9 and TRBJ1-4, with D perhaps TRBD1 (6 bases). Germline CDR1 is SGDLS and CDR2 is YYNGEE. V lost 4 bases and J 8 bases, leaving 18 bases between the germline ends. This CDR3 region has 15 residues. CDR3 residues: CASSMTDRSIEKLFF. The CDR3 DNA follows: TGTGCCAGCAGCATGACCGACAGGTCGATAGAAAAACTGTTTTTT. The full variable domain, its missing parts supplied by reference TRBV9 and TRBJ1-4, is DSGVTQTPKHLITATGQRVTLRCSPRSGDLSVYWYQQSLDQGLQFLIQYYNGEERAKGNILERFSAQQFPDLHSELNLSSLELGDSALYFCASSMTDRSIEKLFFGSGTQLSVL.

Only a few counts were recorded for this clonotype. The gene calls are TRBV7-9 and TRBJ2-1; 7 nucleotides line up with TRBD1. The CDR3 sequence is 14 residues long. Unmatched junction bases numbered 6, after V lost 3 bases and J lost 7 bases. CDR1 SEHNR and CDR2 FQNEAQ come from the germline V gene (reference sequence). The CDR3 loop reads CASSLVSQGNEQFF. In DNA, the CDR3 is TGTGCCAGCAGCTTGGTGTCACAGGGGAATGAGCAGTTCTTC.

Ten or more counts support this clonotype. This chain uses TRBV12-3 or TRBV12-4 with TRBJ2-1; either TRBD1 or TRBD2 may fit D (5 bases each). CDR3 length: 15 residues. V lost 9 bases to trimming and J lost 2 bases, with 17 bases between them. In nucleotides, the CDR3 is TGTGCCAGTGGGGCTTGGGAGAACGCCTACAATGAGCAGTTCTTC. This gives the protein CASGAWENAYNEQFF.

This clonotype was counted only a few times. This chain joins TRBV7-6 and TRBJ1-2, with D unclear. The V and J ends lost 5 bases and 4 bases respectively, with 11 bases between them. Germline CDR1 SGHVS, CDR2 FNYEAQ. The CDR3 spans 13 residues. In nucleotides, the CDR3 is TGTGCCAGCAGCCCCACGGGCTTCTATGGCTACACCTTC. This translates into CASSPTGFYGYTF. The complete variable domain, with remaining parts taken from reference TRBV7-6 and TRBJ1-2, reads GAGVSQSPRYKVTKRGQDVALRCDPISGHVSLYWYRQALGQGPEFLTYFNYEAQQDKSGLPNDRFSAERPEGSISTLTIQRTEQRDSAMYRCASSPTGFYGYTFGSGTRLTVV.

The rearrangement uses TRBV13 and TRBJ2-4; 7 nucleotides line up with TRBD1. The CDR3 spans 17 residues. From germline, CDR1 is PRHDT and CDR2 FYEKMQ (reference sequence). V dropped 8 bases and J dropped 0; count of bases not matched to a gene: 13. The CDR3 coding sequence is TGTGCCAGCGCAGGACAGGACCCCGCGGGAGCCAAAAACATTCAGTACTTC. As protein: CASAGQDPAGAKNIQYF.

In its sample, this clonotype was seen a few times. This chain uses TRBV6-8 with TRBJ2-1; D is unclear. The CDR3 length is 14 residues. The V end lost 5 bases, the J end lost 8 bases, and 16 bases lay between the germline ends. The germline CDR1 and CDR2 sequences are MNHGY and SAAAGT. The CDR3 DNA follows: TGTGCCAGCAGTAGAATTATGAGGTTGGATGAGCAGTTCTTC. Translating it yields CASSRIMRLDEQFF.